This note documents a single T cell receptor (beta chain) sequence. Its antigen remains unidentified. Base qualities are missing; no much larger clone stands one base away. The germline V gene provides CDR1 KGHSH and CDR2 LQKENI. The CDR3 covers 13 residues, taking in both the cysteine and the phenylalanine. The only DNA kept is the CDR3, 39 bases in frame from the first base. The V end loses 2 bases and the J end loses 5 bases, and a stretch of 6 bases separates them. The library came from the immunoSEQ multiplex PCR assay. A mixture of 60 forward primers for TCR Vbeta segments and 13 reverse primers for TCR Jbeta segments was used in the multiplex PCR. Amplification of the CDR3 region of rearranged TCR beta genes was performed with a multiplex PCR assay on genomic DNA. On the Illumina HiSeq System, the amplified TCR beta libraries were sequenced as 87-base-pair reads. From the authors' description of their analysis: A later analysis counted tens of millions of unique TCR beta chains across the 550 to 700 repertoires, and approximately 11 million of these chains were shared by at least two donors. Raw reads were error-corrected and collapsed into unique sequences with a nearest-neighbor algorithm that merged closely related sequences to remove PCR and sequencing errors. To assign V, D and J gene segments, CDR3 sequences were aligned to IMGT reference sequences. For a sequence to be retained, at least a six-nucleotide match to both a V gene segment and a J gene segment was required. Rearrangements were classified as productive when the CDR3 lacked stop codons and remained in frame with V and J, and all other rearrangements were classified as non-productive. Following IMGT convention, CDR3 was defined as the stretch from the second conserved V-encoded cysteine to the conserved J-encoded phenylalanine. The earlier analysis of about 500 of the donors excluded sequences that lacked an unambiguous match to a single V gene segment. An earlier analysis of approximately 590 of the donors classified V segments as functional when productive rearrangements were above 56.7% and as segregating when the standard deviation between donors was above 5%. A statistical classification framework was built for diagnosing cytomegalovirus status from the catalog of TCR beta chain sequences. A later analysis assigned V and J genes by comparing TCR nucleotide sequences with IMGT/GENE-DB human TR gene sequences. In a later analysis, CDR3 sequences and most-parsimonious VDJ recombination scenarios were assigned using the TCRdist pipeline. In a later analysis, each TCR beta chain was defined by its CDR3 amino acid sequence together with its V-gene family, and reads lacking a unique V-gene family were excluded. In a later analysis, 450 to 600 highly shared, low-generation-probability nucleotide sequences were removed to address suspected cross-contamination and a sequencing artifact. A later analysis calculated a clonal expansion index for each public chain from normalized within-repertoire ranks of inferred template counts. In a later analysis, generation probabilities were computed with a VDJ recombination model fitted to out-of-frame rearrangements, and the resulting probabilities were checked against IGoR. A later analysis scored TCR-TCR, TCR-HLA and TCR-CMV co-occurrence with hypergeometric tests, applying a repertoire-size bias correction to TCR pairs. False discovery rates were estimated in a later analysis by permuting HLA or CMV assignments 20 times. In a later analysis, co-occurring TCRs were grouped using DBSCAN, and TCRdist sequence similarity was added for clustering within HLA-allele-positive subsets. For co-occurrence clustering, repertoires with fewer than 30,000 or more than 120,000 public chains were excluded, along with a handful of repertoires with anomalous nucleotide sharing. The immuneACCESS repertoire file appears here via TCRdb, limited to in-frame rearrangements. These files lack a portion of the clones; in checked studies, under half of the deficit traces to unresolved V genes, and the cause of the others is not known. From that table come the V and J calls and clone size; the DNA was used to work out D and trimming. The sample includes 150,000 to 200,000 clones, with nearly 80% observed a single time. The ten largest clones take up almost 6.5% of the sample.

The cohort consisted of 670 or so healthy bone marrow donors. At the time of sampling, all cohort members were nominally healthy, though unrecorded immune exposures were likely present. The donor tested CMV seropositive, placing the donor among the 289 seropositive members of the cohort. A peripheral blood sample was provided by each donor, and peripheral blood mononuclear cells were used for TCR beta sequencing. Genomic DNA extraction from the blood cell samples was performed with the Qiagen DNeasy Blood Extraction Kit. This sample is part of a study of cytomegalovirus exposure and HLA in healthy donors (dated by TCRdb to about 2017). Describing the broader study: In an earlier analysis of under 600 of the donors, 250 to 300 Gb of sequence data and 120 million or so unique TCR beta sequences from about 179 million T cells were reported. The study aimed to test whether cataloging public T cell receptors could reveal signatures of past pathogen exposure. Among the roughly 430 genotyped donors, around 81% belonged to the genetic ancestry cluster associated with self-reported Caucasian donors. All discovery cohort repertoires had been generated using a single sequencing platform. Using immunosequencing, the study profiled T cell repertoires from 500 to 800 subjects and related those repertoires to cytomegalovirus serostatus. Donor age, sex, ethnicity and CMV serostatus were compiled alongside the repertoire data. Among about 400 genotyped donors of the cohort, an average of approximately 240,000 unique TCR beta nucleotide sequences was sequenced per donor, of which approximately 19% were non-productive. Class I and class II HLA loci were covered by the typing at four-digit resolution. Rather than using new phenotypic data, the later analysis identified candidate immune exposures from TCR beta sequences and from how often those sequences occurred across donors. High-throughput TCR immunosequencing, statistical association of individual TCRs with disease status, and machine learning were combined to predict cytomegalovirus infection status. An earlier analysis of roughly 580 of the donors used high-throughput TCR beta sequencing to judge whether each TCR beta V gene segment behaved as functional or pseudogenic. A later genetic analysis used genome-wide SNP genotypes for about three fifths of the 666 donors, treating that subset as a discovery cohort. A handful of DR-DQ haplotypes were handled as single units for association and clustering because linkage in the cohort was strong. A later analysis re-analyzed previously published TCR beta repertoires from 600 to 850 donors and added high-resolution HLA genotyping to study TCR occurrence patterns. Typing coverage varied by locus: roughly 620-640 donors for A, B, C, DRB1 and DQB1; roughly 510 for DQA1; more than 600 for DPA1; around 450 for DPB1. Roughly 300 gigabases of sequencing data and tens of millions of unique TCR sequences were included in an early release covering 550 to 800 HLA-typed donors. In addition to the first cohort of 500 to 850 subjects, a separate validation cohort of 100 to 150 different subjects was used.

Here is what the overall study found, with its caveats: A cluster of highly shared sequence variants was judged likely to be a technical artifact of the sequencing pipeline. A further reported finding was that TCR beta sequences accurately predicted the HLA-A and HLA-B alleles for most subjects in the first cohort. When HLA alleles, especially DR and DQ, strongly co-occurred, TCR associations were difficult to assign to individual alleles. V-gene and J-gene trimming of TCR beta chains was associated with a missense DCLRE1C variant in a later genetic analysis, and the association was replicated in an independent cohort. Across donors, most TCR sequences were observed very rarely, whereas some public TCRs were present in many individuals. Linkage disequilibrium might explain the correlated functional status among segregating V segments, but an unknown experimental factor could not be excluded. Some IMGT-functional V segments, including TRBV6-2 and TRBV6-3, could not be told apart with the 87-base-pair reads, so those segments were excluded. Because counts were too low, around 17 rarely observed V segments, including chromosome 9 orphons, were left out of the earlier analysis of 587 of the donors. A later analysis found that TCR association rates varied across HLA loci, with DRB1 alleles showing the most associated TCRs and HLA-C alleles the fewest. The classifier was reported to diagnose cytomegalovirus status with high specificity and sensitivity in both the original cohort and the validation cohort. This cohort had only TCR beta chains sequenced, and the lack of alpha or paired-chain data limited which features could be detected. In a later analysis, HLA-associated TCR beta chains were found to be more clonally expanded and to have lower generation probabilities than equally common non-associated chains. Most CMV-associated TCR beta chains appeared to be HLA-restricted in a later analysis, and the HLA associations seemed to be driven largely by CMV exposure. Specific HLA alleles were associated with 15,000 to 20,000 TCR beta sequences at a false discovery rate of 0.05 in a later analysis. According to a later analysis, parvovirus B19, influenza, CMV and Epstein-Barr virus appeared linked to several top co-occurrence clusters. In a later genetic analysis, fewer N-insertions in productive TCRs were reported among donors in an Asian-associated ancestry cluster than the roughly 640-donor mean. In vitro tests confirmed that three of the cytomegalovirus-associated TCR beta chains recognize cytomegalovirus antigens. In the study, roughly 160 TCR beta chains were listed as associated with cytomegalovirus. Because HLA typing was unavailable for some donors at each locus, only the typed subset was used in association tests. In an earlier analysis of a few hundred of the donors, most TCR beta V segments were observed in productive rearrangements about 87% or about 30% of the time, broadly matching IMGT annotations. The authors suggested that the approach could potentially be extended to other disease states and immunological phenotypes. For the cohort, immune exposure information was limited to CMV serostatus. Presence/absence analyses assumed roughly uniform sequencing depth across donors, an assumption that may not hold.

The chain joins TRBV18 to TRBJ1-4, with the identity of the D gene unclear. The source material was PBMCs. The sequence was obtained from a man aged 35-49 years in good health and CMV-seropositive. The CDR3: CASSPYQNEKLFF. Here is the DNA: TGTGCCAGCTCACCATACCAGAATGAAAAACTGTTTTTT.